A single sample gave rise to the 12 T cell receptor beta chains below, sequenced in a study of cytomegalovirus exposure and HLA in healthy donors. The PCR employed 60 Vbeta primers together with 13 Jbeta primers. Measured with immunoSEQ multiplex PCR; TCRdb has only the in-frame clones, and not every one. The sample includes under 250,000 clones, 75% to 85% seen only once; the top ten take around 3%. The material sequenced was PBMCs. These receptors originate from a woman aged 40 to 50 in good health and CMV-seronegative.

This clone was counted a single time. This chain uses TRBV30 with TRBJ1-2, with 7 nucleotides matching TRBD1. CDR3 length: 12 amino acids. Germline CDR1 GTSNPN, CDR2 SVGIG (reference sequence). Trimming cost V 4 bases and J 8 bases; bases outside gene matches: 7. CDR3 loop: CAWTRDSKGYTF. CDR3 in DNA: TGTGCCTGGACGCGGGACAGTAAAGGCTACACCTTC.

A remark on this clone: A read error may account for a junction end that differs from germline. The chain links TRBV7-9 to TRBJ2-7; a possible D gene is TRBD2 (6 bases). Germline V CDR1 and CDR2: SEHNR, FQNEAQ (reference sequence). The CDR3 is 16 amino acids. The CDR3 here is CSSSGGRGTGYYEQYF. The CDR3 region has the DNA TGTTCCAGCAGCGGCGGACGAGGGACTGGCTACTACGAGCAGTACTTC. Using reference TRBV7-9 and TRBJ2-7 for the parts outside the CDR3, the full variable domain is DTGVSQNPRHKITKRGQNVTFRCDPISEHNRLYWYRQTLGQGPEFLTYFQNEAQLEKSRLLSDRFSAERPKGSFSTLEIQRTEQGDSAMYLCSSSGGRGTGYYEQYFGPGTRLTVT.

The V and J genes are TRBV7-3 and TRBJ2-5, with 13 bases lining up with TRBD2. CDR3 length equals 15 residues. Germline values: CDR1 SGHTA, CDR2 FQGTGA. J gave up 4 bases and V 5 bases, and 4 bases lay outside the gene matches. The CDR3 DNA reads as TGTGCCAGCAGCAAACTAGCGGGAGGGATAGAGACCCAGTACTTC. This encodes CASSKLAGGIETQYF.

The chain couples TRBV30 to TRBJ2-7; D may be TRBD1 or TRBD2 (6 bases each). The CDR3 runs 12 residues. The germline V gene has CDR1 GTSNPN and CDR2 SVGIG (reference sequence). CDR3 sequence reads: CAWGRDHYEQYF. DNA for the CDR3: TGTGCTTGGGGGCGGGACCACTACGAGCAGTACTTC.

J is TRBJ2-2 and V is TRBV5-1, with a weak D call TRBD2 (5 bases). Deletions cut 1 base from V and 2 bases from J, with 9 bases between. Per germline, CDR1 SGHRS and CDR2 YFSETQ. The CDR3 covers 15 residues. The CDR3 DNA follows: TGCGCCAGCAGCTTGTTGGAGGATAACACCGGGGAGCTGTTTTTT. Translated: CASSLLEDNTGELFF.

This clone was observed once. The junction does not match germline at one end; this may be a read error. The same CDR3 also results from other DNA sequences found in this sample. The chain recombines TRBV6-6 with TRBJ2-7; D remains unclear. The germline V gene has CDR1 MNHNY and CDR2 SVGAGI (reference sequence). CDR3 length: 14 residues. The CDR3 region has the DNA TGCGCCAGCAGTTATAGTGACACCGATTACGAGCAGTACTTC. Its translation is CASSYSDTDYEQYF.

The chain has TRBV27 and TRBJ1-5, with D perhaps TRBD1 (5 bases). The CDR3 is made up of 15 amino acids. Germline-derived CDR1 and CDR2 are MNHEY and SMNVEV (reference sequence). V was cut by 0 bases and J by 1 base, with 7 bases left in between. CDR3 protein: CASSLSGGSNQPQHF. CDR3 DNA sequence: TGTGCCAGCAGTTTATCGGGGGGGAGCAATCAGCCCCAGCATTTT.

In this sample, this clone turned up once. This sequence joins TRBV5-1 and TRBJ2-3; no reliable D call. The CDR3 length is 15 residues. V was shortened by 4 bases and J by 3 bases, with 15 bases between the two germline ends. CDR1 is SGHRS and CDR2 is YFSETQ in the germline V gene. CDR3: CASSRGIEATDTQYF. The CDR3 DNA sequence: TGCGCCAGCAGCCGCGGCATAGAAGCGACAGATACGCAGTATTTT.

The chain recombines TRBV29-1 with TRBJ1-2; no definite D call. The CDR3 runs to 12 residues. Germline assignment: CDR1 SQVTM and CDR2 ANQGSEA. V was clipped by 3 bases and J by 2 bases, with 7 bases between them. The CDR3 region is CSVDGKNYGYTF. CDR3 bases: TGCAGCGTTGATGGCAAGAACTATGGCTACACCTTC.

This chain uses TRBV6-5 with TRBJ2-7; 11 bases fit TRBD1. Germline V gives CDR1 MNHEY, CDR2 SVGAGI. The J segment lost 6 bases and the V segment lost 5 bases, leaving 9 bases of the junction unmatched. This CDR3 is built from 15 residues. This CDR3 is CASSRDRGDKSEQYF. DNA of the CDR3: TGTGCCAGCAGTCGGGACAGGGGGGATAAGAGCGAGCAGTACTTC.

The chain combines TRBV6-5 with TRBJ2-6; D remains ambiguous. The CDR3 length is 14 residues. Between the trimmed V and J ends, which lost 10 bases and 2 bases, there was a span of 12 bases. Germline V gene data show CDR1 as MNHEY and CDR2 as SVGAGI. CDR3 protein: CATGGTAGANVLTF. CDR3 bases: TGTGCCACCGGTGGAACAGCTGGGGCCAACGTCCTGACTTTC.

The CDR3 bases are TGTGCCAGCAGTTTATCGGTGGGGCTGCGCTCGTGGGGCTACACCTTC. It specifies CASSLSVGLRSWGYTF. The V and J genes are TRBV27 and TRBJ1-2, with D perhaps TRBD1 (5 bases). Germline V gene sequence: CDR1 MNHEY, CDR2 SMNVEV (reference sequence). There are 16 residues in the CDR3. Trimming stripped 0 bases from V and 8 bases from J, with 19 bases between.